This T cell receptor beta chain was profiled in a study of beta chain features in type 1 diabetes. Whole-study findings and limits: Junctions at VDJ sites from type 1 diabetes patients had fewer insertions and more deletions. Any HLA effect on TCRB rearrangement was left unresolved by small sub-analyses.

Note on this clone: No antigen is known for it.

Trimming left V 2 bases short and J 0 bases short, with 17 bases between. The CDR3 covers 18 residues. Germline V gene data show CDR1 as GTSNPN and CDR2 as SVGIG (reference sequence). The study reverse transcribed the entire isolated RNA, so it sequenced expressed TCRB transcripts. The data were produced by immunoSEQ multiplex PCR, yet TCRdb's version contains in-frame clones alone and is incomplete. Found here are 250,000 or so clones, about 63% of them singletons; the top ten hold approximately 0.053%. The chain combines TRBV30 with TRBJ2-6, with D perhaps TRBD2 (5 bases). This clonotype was sampled from a man aged 30-40 years in good health. What was sequenced was naive CD4+ T cells from blood. The DNA for the CDR3 is TGTGCCTGGAGTCGTCTTCGGACTCCCAGCTCTGGGGCCAACGTCCTGACTTTC. This gives the protein CAWSRLRTPSSGANVLTF.